What follows is one TCR beta chain and its context. Antigen: not known. This specimen comes from a study of cytomegalovirus exposure and HLA in healthy donors. The PCR employed 60 Vbeta primers together with 13 Jbeta primers. The protocol was immunoSEQ multiplex PCR, while the TCRdb copy is restricted to in-frame clones and leaves out a portion. The top ten clones hold 1.5% to 2% of a sample with about 160,000 clones, about 81% of them seen once. Study findings and constraints: Altogether, some 160 TCR beta chains were recorded as cytomegalovirus-associated. When analyzed later, a missense DCLRE1C variant was found to be linked to TCR beta V- and J-gene trimming. Links to common viral pathogens appeared, in a later analysis, for several of the most significant clusters.

The clonotype comes from a woman between 18 and 29 years old in good health and CMV-seronegative. Material: PBMCs.

Here the CDR3 reads CASSLAGRGVDTEAFF. As DNA, the CDR3 is TGTGCCAGCAGCTTGGCAGGGCGGGGGGTTGACACTGAAGCTTTCTTT. This rearrangement joins TRBV5-6 to TRBJ1-1; D is perhaps TRBD1 (5 bases). Germline V gives CDR1 SGHDT, CDR2 YYEEEE. With 0 bases removed from V and 3 bases from J, the gap between germline ends came to 15 bases. This CDR3 contains 16 residues.